A single sample gave rise to the 12 T cell receptor beta chains below, sequenced in a study of cytomegalovirus exposure and HLA in healthy donors. Vbeta (60) and Jbeta (13) primers were used in the PCR. Sequencing was performed with immunoSEQ multiplex PCR; in TCRdb, only in-frame clones are kept and a portion is missing. Of some 130,000 clones in the sample, just under 85% were seen once. The specimen sequenced was PBMCs. The receptors originated from a boy aged 2-9 years in good health and CMV-seronegative.

This chain uses TRBV11-2 with TRBJ1-3, with 10 bases aligning to TRBD1. The CDR3 is 15 amino acids. V trimming: 6 bases; J trimming: 4 bases; junction bases outside the gene matches: 6. CDR1 is SGHAT, CDR2 FQNNGV, per germline. The CDR3 is CASSSTGGKGNTIYF. In DNA form, the CDR3 reads TGTGCCAGCAGTTCGACAGGGGGCAAAGGAAACACCATATATTTT.

The genes are TRBV6-4 and TRBJ2-3; D perhaps matches TRBD1 (5 bases). This CDR3 is 13 amino acids long. CDR1 MRHNA and CDR2 SNTAGT come from the germline V gene. Trimming stripped 2 bases from V and 8 bases from J, with 11 bases between. Written as DNA, the CDR3 is TGTGCCAGCAGTGACGAGGACAATGGTACGCAGTATTTT. It specifies CASSDEDNGTQYF.

This clone was recorded a few times. The rearrangement joins TRBV6-4 to TRBJ2-1, with D possibly matching TRBD2 (7 bases). The CDR3 consists of 15 residues. Germline V lookup: CDR1 MRHNA, CDR2 SNTAGT. Trimming took off 3 bases at V and 4 bases at J, with 13 bases between the two ends. This chain's CDR3 is CASSEGGGPYNEQFF. As DNA, the CDR3 is TGTGCCAGCAGTGAAGGCGGGGGCCCATACAATGAGCAGTTCTTC.

The chain recombines TRBV6-5 with TRBJ2-2; 7 nucleotides align to TRBD1. The V segment lost 5 bases and the J segment 3 bases; nucleotides outside the gene matches: 3. Germline V gives CDR1 MNHEY, CDR2 SVGAGI. CDR3 length equals 14 residues. The CDR3 DNA sequence: TGTGCCAGCAGTACGGGGACAGACACCGGGGAGCTGTTTTTT. Translated: CASSTGTDTGELFF.

This clone turned up a few times. The V call is TRBV6-4, the J call TRBJ2-3; TRBD2 agrees at 8 bases. Germline loops: CDR1 MRHNA, CDR2 SNTAGT. With V trimmed by 6 bases and J by 4 bases, 12 bases remained unmatched. The CDR3 is made up of 16 amino acids. The CDR3 nucleotides read TGTGCCAGCAGCTCGGGACACCCCGGGGGGGCAGATACGCAGTATTTT. It specifies CASSSGHPGGADTQYF.

The chain carries TRBV15 and TRBJ1-3; no definite D call. The V gene's germline CDR1 is LNHNV and CDR2 YYDKDF (reference sequence). This CDR3 comprises 15 residues. The V end lost 1 base, the J end lost 4 bases, and 11 bases lay between the germline ends. CDR3 in DNA: TGTGCCACCAGCAGAGTTAGGACGGGAGGAAACACCATATATTTT. Residues: CATSRVRTGGNTIYF.

The chain links TRBV6-1 to TRBJ2-1; 10 bases match TRBD1. The CDR3 runs to 15 residues. Germline V gene data show CDR1 as MNHNS and CDR2 as SASEGT. Germline trimming cut 3 bases from V and 9 bases from J; bases unmatched to any gene: 8. The CDR3 loop is CASSDRDRGWSEQFF. CDR3 DNA sequence: TGTGCCAGCAGTGACCGGGACAGGGGTTGGAGTGAGCAGTTCTTC.

V is TRBV2 and J is TRBJ1-2; D may be TRBD1 (6 bases). CDR1 and CDR2 (germline): SNHLY, FYNNEI. The V end was cut by 8 bases, the J end by 2 bases, with 12 bases between. The CDR3 length is 13 residues. In DNA, the CDR3 is TGTGCCAGCTCCGGGACACCAAACTATGGCTACACCTTC. It encodes CASSGTPNYGYTF.

This clone has more than one count but fewer than ten. The rearrangement links TRBV6-4 to TRBJ2-3; 9 nucleotides line up with TRBD2. The CDR3 covers 16 residues. CDR1 is MRHNA, CDR2 SNTAGT, per germline. Germline trimming cut 2 bases from V and 1 base from J; bases unmatched to any gene: 4. The CDR3 DNA sequence: TGTGCCAGCAGTGACGGAGCTAGCGGGGGCACAGATACGCAGTATTTT. Translated: CASSDGASGGTDTQYF.

Relative to its sample, this clone is medium-sized. The chain recombines TRBV4-2 with TRBJ1-2, with D possibly TRBD1 on 5 matching bases. Looked up from germline, CDR1 is LGHNA and CDR2 is YNFKEQ. The CDR3 has 14 amino acids. Trimming removed 0 bases at V and 8 bases at J, with 13 bases between. The CDR3 nucleotides read TGTGCCAGCAGCCAAGAGAATGCGGGGGACGGCTACACCTTC. It yields the protein CASSQENAGDGYTF.

This chain uses TRBV7-9 with TRBJ2-7; D may be TRBD1 (5 bases). Germline V CDR1 and CDR2: SEHNR, FQNEAQ (reference sequence). The CDR3 covers 13 residues. Deletions cut 4 bases from V and 6 bases from J, with 13 bases between. CDR3: CASSYQDIFEQYF. The CDR3 bases are TGTGCCAGCAGCTACCAGGACATCTTCGAGCAGTACTTC. The entire variable domain, with the rest obtained from reference TRBV7-9 and TRBJ2-7, is as follows: DTGVSQNPRHKITKRGQNVTFRCDPISEHNRLYWYRQTLGQGPEFLTYFQNEAQLEKSRLLSDRFSAERPKGSFSTLEIQRTEQGDSAMYLCASSYQDIFEQYFGPGTRLTVT.

About this clone: One junction end disagrees with the germline gene, perhaps due to a read error. The same CDR3 arises from other DNA sequences in this sample as well. This chain joins TRBV10-1 and TRBJ2-1, with TRBD2 matching 11 bases. This CDR3 is built from 15 residues. Looked up from germline, CDR1 is WNHNN and CDR2 is SYGVQD (reference sequence). This CDR3 reads CASTSSGRALDEQFF. In nucleotides, the CDR3 is TGCGCCAGCACAAGTAGCGGGAGGGCCTTAGATGAACAGTTCTTC.